The rows below give T cell receptor beta chains drawn from one sample of a study of response to subunit inactivated influenza vaccine. Each CDR3 protein gets one entry after TCRdb re-called the RT-PCR reads with MiXCR. The table includes about half a million distinct CDR3 sequences, approximately 11% detected once. The sequences come from PBMCs from blood, collected about 6 weeks after vaccination. Receptor source: a man over 45 who received an inactivated influenza vaccine. Each CDR3 is given with its conserved first and last residue. D genes are given only for firm matches. The size entry is marked missing in some rows and otherwise reads once, few, many or a size class.

J	V	D	size	CDR3	DNA
TRBJ1-2	TRBV7-2	TRBD1	.	CASSPRIGTGVYYGYTF	TGTGCCAGCAGTCCTAGGATTGGGACAGGAGTTTACTATGGCTACACCTTC
TRBJ2-1	TRBV4-3	.	many	CASSQAARAYAYNEQFF	TGCGCCAGCAGCCAAGCGGCTCGAGCTTACGCCTACAATGAGCAGTTCTTC
TRBJ2-1	TRBV28	TRBD2	.	CASSRTSGDFYNEQFF	TGTGCCAGCAGTCGGACTAGCGGGGACTTCTACAATGAGCAGTTCTTC
TRBJ1-5	TRBV7-2	TRBD1	.	CASTLRAGGRNQPQHF	TGTGCCAGCACTTTAAGGGCAGGGGGTAGAAATCAGCCCCAGCATTTT
TRBJ2-7	TRBV7-6	TRBD1	few	CASSLNRDRGYEQYF	TGTGCCAGCAGCTTAAACCGGGACAGAGGCTACGAGCAGTACTTC
TRBJ2-5	TRBV7-8	TRBD1	few	CASSPRGTGSIKETQYF	TGTGCCAGCAGCCCGAGGGGGACAGGGTCAATAAAGGAGACCCAGTACTTC
TRBJ1-1	TRBV7-2	.	.	CASSLVGQAEAFF	TGTGCCAGCAGCTTAGTGGGTCAGGCTGAAGCTTTCTTT
TRBJ2-7	TRBV6-1	TRBD2	many	CASRDTSGGLSYEQYF	TGTGCCAGCAGGGATACAAGCGGGGGCCTCTCCTACGAGCAGTACTTC
TRBJ2-4	TRBV6-1	.	.	CASSDGFDRIRDIQYF	TGTGCCAGCAGTGACGGGTTTGACAGGATAAGGGACATTCAGTACTTC
TRBJ2-1	TRBV29-1	TRBD1	many	CSVPNRGNEQFF	TGCAGCGTTCCAAACAGGGGGAATGAGCAGTTCTTC
TRBJ2-2	TRBV27	TRBD2	few	CASSPTSGGELFF	TGTGCCAGCAGCCCGACTAGCGGCGGGGAGCTGTTTTTT
TRBJ2-1	TRBV10-1	TRBD2	many	CASRPSSGCYNEQFF	TGCGCCAGCAGACCCTCTAGCGGGTGCTACAATGAGCAGTTCTTC
TRBJ2-1	TRBV30	TRBD1	few	CAWSRDRGNLRSYNEQFF	TGTGCCTGGAGCCGGGACAGGGGGAATTTAAGATCCTACAATGAGCAGTTCTTC
TRBJ2-1	TRBV20-1	.	many	CSARRDYEQFF	TGCAGTGCCCGCAGGGACTATGAGCAGTTCTTC
TRBJ2-1	TRBV20-1	TRBD2	.	CSARDPAGGLNEQFF	TGCAGTGCTAGAGATCCAGCGGGGGGGCTCAATGAGCAGTTCTTC
TRBJ2-3	TRBV20-1	.	few	CSARVWDTFTDTQYF	TGCAGTGCTAGAGTTTGGGACACCTTCACAGATACGCAGTATTTT
TRBJ2-5	TRBV5-6	.	.	CASSLGGTRETQYF	TGTGCCAGCAGCTTGGGAGGGACGCGAGAGACCCAGTACTTC
TRBJ2-7	TRBV10-3	.	few	CAISEGGTFSYEQYF	TGTGCCATCAGTGAAGGGGGAACGTTTTCCTACGAGCAGTACTTC
TRBJ2-1	TRBV28	TRBD2	.	CASSSLAGDDNEQFF	TGTGCCAGCAGTTCCCTAGCGGGAGATGACAATGAGCAGTTCTTC
TRBJ2-7	TRBV10-2	TRBD2	few	CASSGGSGPSYEQYF	TGCGCCAGCAGTGGGGGTAGCGGGCCCTCTTACGAGCAGTACTTC
TRBJ1-1	TRBV20-1	.	.	CSARWEEAFF	TGCAGTGCTAGATGGGAGGAAGCTTTCTTT
TRBJ2-1	TRBV9	.	many	CASSVTGVVHEQFF	TGTGCCAGCAGCGTTACGGGAGTCGTCCATGAGCAGTTCTTC
TRBJ2-3	TRBV4-3	.	.	CASSQEPQRDTQYF	TGCGCCAGCAGCCAAGAACCCCAGAGGGATACGCAGTATTTT
TRBJ2-2	TRBV5-1	.	.	CASRTLSGTGELFF	TGCGCCAGCAGGACCCTCTCGGGTACCGGGGAGCTGTTTTTT
TRBJ2-1	TRBV12-3/TRBV12-4	.	few	CASRSLGEQFF	TGTGCCAGCAGATCCCTGGGGGAGCAGTTCTTC
TRBJ2-5	TRBV5-1	TRBD2	.	CASSFGLAGERPYQETQYF	TGCGCCAGCAGCTTTGGACTAGCGGGAGAGCGCCCGTACCAAGAGACCCAGTACTTC
TRBJ2-7	TRBV10-3	.	few	CAIGGGQNSYEQYF	TGTGCCATCGGTGGCGGGCAGAACTCCTACGAGCAGTACTTC
TRBJ1-4	TRBV15	.	few	CATSRNKASTNEKLFF	TGTGCCACCAGCAGGAATAAGGCGTCAACTAATGAAAAACTGTTTTTT
TRBJ2-4	TRBV25-1	.	.	CASSDAGVPAKNIQYF	TGTGCCAGCAGTGATGCAGGGGTTCCAGCCAAAAACATTCAGTACTTC
TRBJ2-1	TRBV12-3/TRBV12-4	TRBD2	few	CASRTSGGVNEQFF	TGTGCCAGCAGAACTAGCGGGGGGGTTAATGAGCAGTTCTTC
TRBJ2-4	TRBV11-2	TRBD1	.	CASSAGQADIQYF	TGTGCCAGCAGCGCGGGACAGGCGGACATTCAGTACTTC
TRBJ2-2	TRBV7-2	.	.	CASSLGLALGELFF	TGTGCCAGCAGCTTAGGGCTAGCTCTCGGGGAGCTGTTTTTT
TRBJ2-1	TRBV20-1	.	many	CSASPAFEFF	TGCAGTGCTAGCCCGGCTTTTGAGTTCTTC
TRBJ2-1	TRBV5-1	TRBD2	.	CASSDSSGNSYEQFF	TGCGCCAGCAGCGACAGTAGCGGGAATTCCTACGAGCAGTTCTTC